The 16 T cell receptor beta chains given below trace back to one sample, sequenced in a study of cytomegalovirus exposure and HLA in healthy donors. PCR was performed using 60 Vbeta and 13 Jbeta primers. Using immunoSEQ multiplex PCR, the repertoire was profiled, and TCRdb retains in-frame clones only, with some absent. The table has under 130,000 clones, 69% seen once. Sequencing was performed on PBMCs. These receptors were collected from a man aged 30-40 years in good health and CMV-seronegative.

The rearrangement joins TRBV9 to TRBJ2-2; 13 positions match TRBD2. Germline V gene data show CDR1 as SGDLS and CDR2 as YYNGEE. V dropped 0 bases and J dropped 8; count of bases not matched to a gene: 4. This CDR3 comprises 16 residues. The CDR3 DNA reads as TGTGCCAGCAGCGTAGCCGGGACTAGCGGGATAGGGGAGCTGTTTTTT. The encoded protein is CASSVAGTSGIGELFF.

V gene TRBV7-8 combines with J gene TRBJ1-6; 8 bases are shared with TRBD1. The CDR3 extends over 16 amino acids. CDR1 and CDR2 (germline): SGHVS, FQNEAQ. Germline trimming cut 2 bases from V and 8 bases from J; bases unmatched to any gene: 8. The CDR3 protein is CASSLTTGGGDSPLHF. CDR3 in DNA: TGTGCCAGCAGCTTAACCACAGGGGGGGGTGATTCACCCCTCCACTTT. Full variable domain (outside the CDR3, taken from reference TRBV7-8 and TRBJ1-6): GAGVSQSPRYKVAKRGQDVALRCDPISGHVSLFWYQQALGQGPEFLTYFQNEAQLDKSGLPSDRFFAERPEGSVSTLKIQRTQQEDSAVYLCASSLTTGGGDSPLHFGNGTRLTVT.

The CDR3: CATTKREFDNEQFF. The CDR3 DNA is TGTGCCACCACAAAGCGGGAGTTCGACAATGAGCAGTTCTTC. The gene calls are TRBV13 and TRBJ2-1, with 8 nucleotides matching TRBD2. The CDR3 has 14 residues. The germline CDR1 and CDR2 sequences are PRHDT and FYEKMQ (reference sequence). V was clipped by 10 bases and J by 5 bases; unmatched bases: 10.

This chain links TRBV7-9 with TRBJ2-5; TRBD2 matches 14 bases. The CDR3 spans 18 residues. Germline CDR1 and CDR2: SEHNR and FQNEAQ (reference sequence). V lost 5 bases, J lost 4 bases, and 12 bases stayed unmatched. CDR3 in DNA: TGTGCCAGCAGCGACGGACTAGCGGGAGGAGCAGTATCAGAGACCCAGTACTTC. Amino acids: CASSDGLAGGAVSETQYF.

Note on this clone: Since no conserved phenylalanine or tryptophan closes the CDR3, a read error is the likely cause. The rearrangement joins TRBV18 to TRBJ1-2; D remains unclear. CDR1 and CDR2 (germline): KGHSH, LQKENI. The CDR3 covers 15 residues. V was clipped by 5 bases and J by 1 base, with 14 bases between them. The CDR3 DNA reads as TGTGCCAGCTCATTAGCCGGTCGGGGTAACTATGGCTACACCTCC. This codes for CASSLAGRGNYGYTS.

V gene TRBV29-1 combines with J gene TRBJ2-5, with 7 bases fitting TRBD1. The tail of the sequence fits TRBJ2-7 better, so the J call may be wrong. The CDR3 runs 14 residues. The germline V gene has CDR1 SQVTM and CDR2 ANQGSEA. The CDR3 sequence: CSVVMGTEPSEQYF. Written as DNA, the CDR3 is TGCAGCGTTGTTATGGGGACAGAACCTTCCGAGCAGTACTTC.

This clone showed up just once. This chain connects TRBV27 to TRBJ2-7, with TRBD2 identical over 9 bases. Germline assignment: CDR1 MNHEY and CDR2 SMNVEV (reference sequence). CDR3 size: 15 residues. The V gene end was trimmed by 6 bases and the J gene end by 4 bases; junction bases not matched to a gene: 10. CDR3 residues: CASSRTGREGYEQYF. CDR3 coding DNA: TGTGCCAGCAGCCGAACCGGGCGGGAGGGATACGAGCAGTACTTC.

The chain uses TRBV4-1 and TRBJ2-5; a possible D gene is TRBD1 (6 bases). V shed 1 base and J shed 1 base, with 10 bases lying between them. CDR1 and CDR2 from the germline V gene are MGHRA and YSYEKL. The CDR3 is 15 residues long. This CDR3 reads CASSQATGSQETQYF. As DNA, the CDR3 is TGCGCCAGCAGCCAAGCGACAGGCTCCCAAGAGACCCAGTACTTC.

The CDR3 nucleotides read TGTGCCAGCGGTAGACTAGCGGAGCAGTTCTTC. Translation gives CASGRLAEQFF. The chain has TRBV27 and TRBJ2-1, with 8 bases matching TRBD2. The CDR3 runs 11 residues. The trim removed 8 bases at V and 10 bases at J, leaving 4 bases unmatched. Germline lookup yields CDR1 MNHEY and CDR2 SMNVEV (reference sequence).

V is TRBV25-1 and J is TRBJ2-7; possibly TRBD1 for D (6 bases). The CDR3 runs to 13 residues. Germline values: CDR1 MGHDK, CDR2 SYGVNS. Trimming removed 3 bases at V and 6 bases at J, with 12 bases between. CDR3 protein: CASSDDLGGEQYF. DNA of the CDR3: TGTGCCAGCAGTGACGACTTAGGGGGCGAGCAGTACTTC.

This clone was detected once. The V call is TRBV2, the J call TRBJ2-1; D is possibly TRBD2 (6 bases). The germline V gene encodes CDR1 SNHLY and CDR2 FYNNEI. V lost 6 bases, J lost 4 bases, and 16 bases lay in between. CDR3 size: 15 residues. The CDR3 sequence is CASRLGPSGYNEQFF. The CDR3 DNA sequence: TGTGCCAGCAGGCTTGGACCGAGCGGGTACAATGAGCAGTTCTTC.

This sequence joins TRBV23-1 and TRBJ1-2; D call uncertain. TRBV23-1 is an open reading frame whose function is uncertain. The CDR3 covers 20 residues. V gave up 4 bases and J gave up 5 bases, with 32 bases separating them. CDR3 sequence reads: CASSPPIDFGQVPPCYGYTF. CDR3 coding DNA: TGCGCCAGCAGTCCCCCGATTGACTTTGGCCAAGTTCCCCCCTGTTATGGCTACACCTTC.

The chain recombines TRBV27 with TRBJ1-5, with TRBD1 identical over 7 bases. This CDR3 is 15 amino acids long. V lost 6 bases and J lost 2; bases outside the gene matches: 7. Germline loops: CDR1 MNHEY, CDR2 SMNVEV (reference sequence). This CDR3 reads CASRSGGSGNQPQHF. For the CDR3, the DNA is TGTGCCAGCAGGTCAGGGGGGTCCGGCAATCAGCCCCAGCATTTT.

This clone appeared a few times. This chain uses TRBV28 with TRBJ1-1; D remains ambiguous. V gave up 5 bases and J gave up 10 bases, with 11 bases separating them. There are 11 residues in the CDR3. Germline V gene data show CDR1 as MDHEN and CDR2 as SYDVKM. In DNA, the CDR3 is TGTGCCAGCAGTGTTGGGCGGGGAGCTTTCTTT. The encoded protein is CASSVGRGAFF.

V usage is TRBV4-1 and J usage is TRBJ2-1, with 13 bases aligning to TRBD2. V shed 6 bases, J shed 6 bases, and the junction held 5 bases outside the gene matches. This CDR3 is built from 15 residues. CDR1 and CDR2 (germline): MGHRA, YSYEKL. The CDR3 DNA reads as TGCGCCAGCAGGCCCGGACTAGCGGGAGTCAATGAGCAGTTCTTC. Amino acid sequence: CASRPGLAGVNEQFF.

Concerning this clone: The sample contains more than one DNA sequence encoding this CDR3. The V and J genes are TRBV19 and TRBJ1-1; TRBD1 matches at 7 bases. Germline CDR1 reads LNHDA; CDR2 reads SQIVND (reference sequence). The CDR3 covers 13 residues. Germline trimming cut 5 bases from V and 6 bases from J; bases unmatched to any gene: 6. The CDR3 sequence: CASSPTGVAEAFF. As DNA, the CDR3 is TGTGCCAGTAGTCCAACAGGGGTCGCTGAAGCTTTCTTT.